Each of the 11 T cell receptor beta chains below was sequenced from the same sample in a study of cytomegalovirus exposure and HLA in healthy donors. Primers for the PCR totalled 60 Vbeta and 13 Jbeta. TCRdb's table, derived via immunoSEQ multiplex PCR, lists solely in-frame clones and lacks some. The sample yields around 210,000 clones, approximately 84% seen once. The sequencing sample was made of PBMCs. These TCRs come from a girl aged 2-9 years in good health and CMV-seronegative.

This chain uses TRBV5-1 with TRBJ1-2, with a tentative D call TRBD1 (6 bases). Germline V CDR1 and CDR2: SGHRS, YFSETQ. The CDR3 runs 14 residues. Trimming shortened V by 3 bases and J by 6 bases, and 15 bases separated the two germline ends. CDR3: CASSWDDRRDGYTF. In DNA form, the CDR3 reads TGCGCCAGCAGCTGGGACGACAGGAGAGATGGCTACACCTTC.

This clone was detected a few times. This chain joins TRBV4-2 and TRBJ2-1; TRBD2 aligns across 7 bases. The CDR3 is made up of 18 amino acids. In germline, CDR1 is LGHNA, CDR2 YNFKEQ. V lost 4 bases and J lost 6; bases outside the gene matches: 18. DNA of the CDR3: TGTGCCAGCAGCCCTCGAATTCTAGCGTCTGAGCGGGGCAATGAGCAGTTCTTC. This gives the protein CASSPRILASERGNEQFF.

The V and J genes are TRBV2 and TRBJ2-5; no definite D call. In germline, CDR1 is SNHLY, CDR2 FYNNEI. The CDR3 is made up of 11 amino acids. V was shortened by 7 bases and J by 3 bases, with 6 bases between the two germline ends. CDR3 DNA sequence: TGTGCCAGCACCCCTAAAGAGACCCAGTACTTC. This sequence encodes CASTPKETQYF.

The chain couples TRBV19 to TRBJ2-1; TRBD1 is a possible D gene (6 bases). The CDR3 is made up of 14 amino acids. Trimming pared 8 bases from V and 2 bases from J, leaving 13 bases between. CDR1 and CDR2 (germline): LNHDA, SQIVND (reference sequence). The CDR3 region has the DNA TGTGCCAGTCCCCAGGGGTGGGCCTACAATGAGCAGTTCTTC. Its translation: CASPQGWAYNEQFF. Full variable domain (remainder filled in from reference TRBV19 and TRBJ2-1): DGGITQSPKYLFRKEGQNVTLSCEQNLNHDAMYWYRQDPGQGLRLIYYSQIVNDFQKGDIAEGYSVSREKKESFPLTVTSAQKNPTAFYLCASPQGWAYNEQFFGPGTRLTVL.

The V and J genes are TRBV28 and TRBJ1-5; D not certain. Looked up from germline, CDR1 is MDHEN and CDR2 is SYDVKM. The CDR3 spans 14 residues. V gave up 11 bases and J gave up 3 bases, with 17 bases separating them. The DNA for the CDR3 is TGTGCCGCCAGGCGACACCGAGCCAATCAGCCCCAGCATTTT. Its translation is CAARRHRANQPQHF.

The chain carries TRBV2 and TRBJ1-2; D gene ambiguous. Germline V gene lookup returns CDR1 SNHLY and CDR2 FYNNEI. This CDR3 contains 15 residues. The V end lost 1 base, the J end lost 4 bases, and 13 bases lay between the germline ends. CDR3 protein: CASSEDSWVGYGYTF. CDR3 DNA: TGTGCCAGCAGTGAAGACAGCTGGGTAGGCTATGGCTACACCTTC.

The J gene is TRBJ1-1, the V gene TRBV7-5; the table calls TRBD1, which could not be checked here. TRBV7-5 is marked as a pseudogene. The CDR3 is made up of 15 amino acids. CDR3 bases: TGTGCCAGAAGCTTGGTCACAGGGTCGGGCACTGAAGCTTTCTTT. Protein product: CARSLVTGSGTEAFF.

This chain uses TRBV5-3 with TRBJ2-1; 7 bases align to TRBD1. TRBV5-3 is identified as an open reading frame with a role that is uncertain. The length of the CDR3 is 12 residues. V dropped 6 bases and J dropped 5; count of bases not matched to a gene: 2. This CDR3 is CARTGTDNEQFF. CDR3 nucleotides: TGTGCCAGAACCGGGACAGACAATGAGCAGTTCTTC.

The V gene is TRBV7-3, the J gene TRBJ2-3; 8 nucleotides match TRBD2. Germline lookup yields CDR1 SGHTA and CDR2 FQGTGA. The CDR3 spans 16 residues. J lost 1 base, V lost 4 bases, and 7 bases had no gene match. CDR3 bases: TGTGCCAGCAGCTCTTATGCGGGGGGCCGCACAGATACGCAGTATTTT. It specifies CASSSYAGGRTDTQYF.

A few counts support this clone. The rearrangement links TRBV2 to TRBJ1-5; TRBD1 agrees at 8 bases. Trimming cost V 6 bases and J 4 bases; bases outside gene matches: 8. This CDR3 has 15 residues. Germline CDR1 SNHLY, CDR2 FYNNEI. This CDR3 is CASRVFGTGNQPQHF. As DNA, the CDR3 is TGTGCCAGCAGGGTATTCGGGACAGGTAATCAGCCCCAGCATTTT.

The V gene is TRBV25-1, the J gene TRBJ1-1, with D tentatively TRBD1 (5 bases). This CDR3 contains 14 residues. V shed 7 bases and J shed 4 bases, with 16 bases lying between them. CDR1 is MGHDK, CDR2 SYGVNS, per germline. The DNA for the CDR3 is TGTGCCAGCAATTCCCCGGGTAGGGGCACTGAAGCTTTCTTT. Its protein is CASNSPGRGTEAFF.